The present TCR beta chain was sequenced within a study of blood T cell repertoires in COVID-19. In the authors' methods: Amplification of reference gene primers provided the estimated nucleated cell counts. Here immunoSEQ multiplex PCR was the method, and the copy in TCRdb shows in-frame clones only, minus some. V, J and clone size were drawn from that table, and D and trimming were deduced from the DNA. This sample has more than 85,000 clones, with over 85% found just once. Germline V gene data show CDR1 as LNHNV and CDR2 as YYDKDF (reference sequence). The CDR3 spans 15 residues. Losses at the gene ends were 2 bases for V and 5 bases for J; bases not matched to a gene: 3.

The V and J genes are TRBV15 and TRBJ1-4, with 9 bases fitting TRBD1. The sequenced material came from peripheral blood. This receptor was identified in a woman between 45 and 60 years old with COVID-19, enrolled during active disease. The CDR3, as DNA: TGTGCCACCAGCAGACAGGACAGGGGAAATGAAAAACTGTTTTTT. Translating gives CATSRQDRGNEKLFF.